This T cell receptor (beta chain) was obtained from a study of HIV-infected patients and healthy controls. Study-wide points: MAIT alpha-chain CDR3s were frequent in healthy controls, depleted in HIV+.

Alpha and beta constant-region primers primed reverse transcription of approximately 0.55 ug RNA. Separate chain-specific third strand synthesis with multiplexing indices produced the alpha and beta libraries. One entry per CDR3 protein, called by TCRdb with MiXCR from the 5' RACE reads. This repertoire shows 15,000 to 20,000 distinct CDR3 sequences, about 9.4% found once; its top ten account for approximately 3.1%. The CDR3 extends over 13 amino acids. CDR1 and CDR2 (germline): SGHRS, YFSETQ. Trimming took off 2 bases at V and 13 bases at J, with 19 bases between the two ends. The repertoire came from unfractionated whole blood and reflected all unsorted peripheral T cells. By its share, this clonotype is medium-sized. Its target is unknown.

The chain has TRBV5-1 and TRBJ2-7; D is perhaps TRBD1 (7 bases). Sequencing used blood. This clonotype was obtained from an adult in good health. This CDR3 reads CASSLLRSGGHYF. The CDR3 bases are TGCGCCAGCAGCTTATTACGGTCAGGGGGGCACTACTTC. The full variable domain, rest sourced from reference TRBV5-1 and TRBJ2-7, is KAGVTQTPRYLIKTRGQQVTLSCSPISGHRSVSWYQQTPGQGLQFLFEYFSETQRNKGNFPGRFSGRQFSNSRSEMNVSTLELGDSALYLCASSLLRSGGHYFGPGTRLTVT.